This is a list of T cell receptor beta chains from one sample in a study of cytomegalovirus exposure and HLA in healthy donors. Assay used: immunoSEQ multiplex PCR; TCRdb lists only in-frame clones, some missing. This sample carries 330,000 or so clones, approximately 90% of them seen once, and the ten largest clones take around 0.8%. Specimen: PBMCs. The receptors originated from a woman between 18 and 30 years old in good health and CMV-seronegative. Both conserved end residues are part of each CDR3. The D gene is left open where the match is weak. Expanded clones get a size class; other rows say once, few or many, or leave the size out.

CASSPGQGKFF	TGTGCCAGCTCACCCGGACAGGGGAAGTTCTTC	TRBV18	TRBJ2-1	-	TRBD1
CASSQDHPVMETQYF	TGCGCCAGCAGCCAAGATCATCCGGTGATGGAGACCCAGTACTTC	TRBV4-3	TRBJ2-5	few	-
CASSEARRSSSYEQYF	TGTGCCAGCAGTGAAGCGAGACGTAGCAGCTCCTACGAGCAGTACTTC	TRBV6-1	TRBJ2-7	-	-
CAITPGGGTEAFF	TGTGCCATCACCCCAGGGGGCGGTACTGAAGCTTTCTTT	TRBV10-3	TRBJ1-1	-	TRBD1
CASSQAVQWTFGVYNEQFF	TGCGCCAGCAGCCAAGCGGTCCAATGGACCTTCGGGGTTTACAATGAGCAGTTCTTC	TRBV4-1	TRBJ2-1	-	-
CAISNAGEDTQYF	TGTGCCATCAGTAACGCGGGGGAAGATACGCAGTATTTT	TRBV10-3	TRBJ2-3	-	TRBD2
CASSPIAGGAYEQYF	TGCGCCAGCAGCCCCATAGCGGGGGGAGCCTACGAGCAGTACTTC	TRBV4-1	TRBJ2-7	-	TRBD2
CASSLVGIPYEQYF	TGTGCCAGCAGCTTAGTCGGGATTCCCTACGAGCAGTACTTC	TRBV7-9	TRBJ2-7	-	-
CASSLDRGSGQYF	TGTGCCAGCAGCTTAGATAGAGGTTCGGGGCAGTACTTC	TRBV11-2	TRBJ2-7	-	-
CASSPPGRPGGEQYF	TGTGCCAGCAGCCCACCTGGCCGTCCCGGGGGTGAGCAGTACTTC	TRBV5-4	TRBJ2-7	few	-
CASSSGTENQPQHF	TGTGCCAGCAGCTCCGGGACAGAGAATCAGCCCCAGCATTTT	TRBV7-9	TRBJ1-5	-	TRBD1
CASSRGSEQYF	TGTGCCAGCAGCCGCGGGAGCGAGCAGTACTTC	TRBV5-6	TRBJ2-7	few	TRBD2
CASSLGLAAPGEQYF	TGTGCCAGCAGCTTGGGACTAGCCGCTCCGGGCGAGCAGTACTTC	TRBV5-6	TRBJ2-7	once	TRBD2
CASSLGDRDYGYTF	TGCGCCAGCAGCTTGGGGGACAGGGATTATGGCTACACCTTC	TRBV5-1	TRBJ1-2	-	TRBD1
CASSQSSGITYEQYF	TGTGCCAGCAGTCAATCTAGCGGGATCACCTACGAGCAGTACTTC	TRBV14	TRBJ2-7	-	TRBD2
CASSQGQSNEQFF	TGTGCCAGCAGCCAGGGACAGTCCAATGAGCAGTTCTTC	TRBV4-2	TRBJ2-1	-	TRBD1
CATSMSSGGNTGELFF	TGTGCCACCTCCATGTCTAGCGGGGGTAACACCGGGGAGCTGTTTTTT	TRBV7-3	TRBJ2-2	once	TRBD2
CASRASPDTQYF	TGTGCCAGCAGAGCTTCCCCAGATACGCAGTATTTT	TRBV28	TRBJ2-3	-	-
CASSRGQGETGELFF	TGTGCCAGCAGCCGGGGACAGGGTGAGACCGGGGAGCTGTTTTTT	TRBV2	TRBJ2-2	-	TRBD1
CAIADRGHETQYF	TGTGCCATCGCGGACAGGGGTCATGAGACCCAGTACTTC	TRBV10-3	TRBJ2-5	-	TRBD1
CASSLDYSGGYTF	TGCGCCAGCAGCTTGGACTATTCCGGCGGCTACACCTTC	TRBV5-1	TRBJ1-2	few	-
CASSPRTSGHQETQYF	TGTGCCAGCAGTCCACGGACTAGCGGACACCAAGAGACCCAGTACTTC	TRBV2	TRBJ2-5	-	TRBD2
CASSPGTGGSYEQYF	TGTGCCAGTAGTCCCGGGACAGGGGGTTCCTACGAGCAGTACTTC	TRBV19	TRBJ2-7	-	TRBD1
CASSQGVQGAEQYF	TGCGCCAGCAGCCAAGGGGTTCAGGGTGCCGAGCAGTACTTC	TRBV4-3	TRBJ2-7	-	-
CASSPQPTDLYEQYF	TGTGCCAGCTCCCCCCAGCCGACAGACCTCTACGAGCAGTACTTC	TRBV6-5	TRBJ2-7	-	-
CASSLWDTSYEQYF	TGTGCCAGCAGTTTGTGGGACACAAGCTACGAGCAGTACTTC	TRBV27	TRBJ2-7	-	-
CASSPRTSGKSSYEQYF	TGCGCCAGCAGCCCTAGGACTAGCGGGAAGAGCTCCTACGAGCAGTACTTC	TRBV5-1	TRBJ2-7	few	TRBD2
CASSQADRGSGLGYGYTF	TGCGCCAGCAGCCAAGCGGACAGGGGATCGGGCTTGGGGTATGGCTACACCTTC	TRBV4-3	TRBJ1-2	-	TRBD1
CASSVEPSNYGYTF	TGTGCCAGCAGCGTAGAACCGAGTAACTATGGCTACACCTTC	TRBV9	TRBJ1-2	once	-
CASSSTLAGLYEQYF	TGTGCCAGCAGTTCCACTCTAGCGGGACTATACGAGCAGTACTTC	TRBV6-5	TRBJ2-7	-	TRBD2
CASSPGLSPSGRSYNEQFF	TGTGCCAGCTCACCAGGACTTAGCCCGAGCGGGAGGTCCTACAATGAGCAGTTCTTC	TRBV18	TRBJ2-1	-	TRBD2
CASSLWVAGLTQYF	TGTGCCAGCAGCTTGTGGGTCGCGGGTTTGACGCAGTATTTT	TRBV5-6	TRBJ2-3	-	-
CASSSWGTGGPYEQYF	TGTGCCAGCAGTTCGTGGGGGACAGGGGGGCCCTACGAGCAGTACTTC	TRBV28	TRBJ2-7	-	TRBD1
CASSWAGLPNTEAFF	TGTGCCAGCAGTTGGGCAGGACTTCCGAACACTGAAGCTTTCTTT	TRBV27	TRBJ1-1	-	-
CASSVGDYTEAFF	TGTGCCAGCAGCGTCGGAGACTACACTGAAGCTTTCTTT	TRBV9	TRBJ1-1	-	-
CASSGPGLGNTGELFF	TGTGCCAGCAGCGGACCGGGACTAGGAAACACCGGGGAGCTGTTTTTT	TRBV5-4	TRBJ2-2	-	TRBD2
CASSPRRGQASSYEQYF	TGTGCCAGCAGCCCGAGAAGGGGTCAGGCGAGCTCCTACGAGCAGTACTTC	TRBV9	TRBJ2-7	-	-
CASSLVQSLAKNIQYF	TGTGCCAGCAGCTTAGTTCAGTCGCTAGCCAAAAACATTCAGTACTTC	TRBV7-8	TRBJ2-4	-	-
CASSAGTSGGYWETQYF	TGTGCCAGCAGCGCCGGGACTAGCGGTGGTTATTGGGAGACCCAGTACTTC	TRBV5-6	TRBJ2-5	-	TRBD2
CASSEGLAEQFF	TGTGCCAGCAGTGAAGGTCTAGCGGAGCAGTTCTTC	TRBV2	TRBJ2-1	-	-
CASSYSAGEGVYEQYF	TGTGCCAGCAGTTACTCCGCCGGGGAGGGGGTCTACGAGCAGTACTTC	TRBV6-5	TRBJ2-7	-	-
CASTLLTELNNEQFF	TGTGCCAGCACCCTTCTGACAGAACTCAACAATGAGCAGTTCTTC	TRBV28	TRBJ2-1	-	-
CASSLDSSGSYEQYF	TGTGCCAGCAGCTTGGATTCTAGCGGGAGCTACGAGCAGTACTTC	TRBV5-4	TRBJ2-7	-	TRBD2
CASSEKGGVSYEQYF	TGTGCCAGCAGTGAAAAAGGGGGGGTTTCATACGAGCAGTACTTC	TRBV6-1	TRBJ2-7	few	-
CASSLGPGGPDTQYF	TGTGCCAGCAGCTTAGGGCCCGGGGGGCCGGATACGCAGTATTTT	TRBV7-8	TRBJ2-3	-	-
CASSVRELGDEQFF	TGTGCCAGCAGTGTGCGGGAGCTGGGGGATGAGCAGTTCTTC	TRBV6-1	TRBJ2-1	-	TRBD2
CAWSSEGAQTEAFF	TGTGCCTGGAGTTCTGAAGGGGCGCAGACTGAAGCTTTCTTT	TRBV30	TRBJ1-1	-	-
CASSQDLRTSQYF	TGTGCCAGCAGCCAAGATTTAAGGACTTCGCAGTATTTT	TRBV4-2	TRBJ2-3	-	-
CASSLRQGAKEQYF	TGTGCCAGCAGCCTTAGACAGGGGGCCAAAGAGCAGTACTTC	TRBV7-8	TRBJ2-7	-	TRBD1
CASSPGRGRSSYEQYF	TGTGCCAGCAGCCCAGGGAGGGGCCGGAGCTCCTACGAGCAGTACTTC	TRBV7-9	TRBJ2-7	-	TRBD2
CASSTNSYEQYF	TGTGCCAGCAGCACCAACAGCTACGAGCAGTACTTC	TRBV9	TRBJ2-7	-	-